The rows below give T cell receptor beta chains drawn from one sample of a study of T-cell reconstitution after alpha-beta-depleted transplantation in children. Each CDR3 protein is one row after TCRdb ran MiXCR on the PCR reads. The sample lists about 350,000 distinct CDR3 sequences; under 20% were seen once. The source material was PBMCs, mostly from graft donor cells, sampled 360 days after TCRalphabeta/CD19-depleted stem cell transplant. Receptors were obtained from a male patient between 2 and 9 years old who had a stem cell transplant for acute lymphoblastic leukemia, so the T cells may come from the graft donor. Each CDR3 is given with its conserved first and last residue. D genes are given only for firm matches. Expanded clones get a size class; other rows say once, few or many, or leave the size out.

CDR3nt,CDR3aa,j_gene,abundance,d_gene,v_gene
TGTGCCAGCAGTTCCACCGGGACAGGGGACTCGAGCTCCTACAATGAGCAGTTCTTC,CASSSTGTGDSSSYNEQFF,TRBJ2-1,.,TRBD1,TRBV11-1
TGCAGCGTTCCCTCTTGGACAGGGGGGAACACTGAAGCTTTCTTT,CSVPSWTGGNTEAFF,TRBJ1-1,.,TRBD1,TRBV29-1
TGCGCCAGCAGCCAAGATAATGGGAACATTCAGTACTTC,CASSQDNGNIQYF,TRBJ2-4,many,.,TRBV4-3
TGTGCCATCAACCGACAGGGTCCGGGCAATGAGCAGTTCTTC,CAINRQGPGNEQFF,TRBJ2-1,.,TRBD1,TRBV10-3
TGTGCCAGCAGCTTAGTTCGCGGGAGGGAGCTGTTTTTT,CASSLVRGRELFF,TRBJ2-2,.,.,TRBV7-6
TGCAGCGTTGAGGTCAGCCTGAACACTGAAGCTTTCTTT,CSVEVSLNTEAFF,TRBJ1-1,many,.,TRBV29-1
TGCAGTGCAACCGCCCAAAGTCCCTCGAACACTGAAGCTTTCTTT,CSATAQSPSNTEAFF,TRBJ1-1,.,.,TRBV20-1
TGCGCCAGCAGCCAAGAGGTAGCGGGAGGGCAAGATACGCAGTATTTT,CASSQEVAGGQDTQYF,TRBJ2-3,.,TRBD2,TRBV4-3
TGTGCCAGCAGTTTGGGACATGCCTACGAGCAGTACTTC,CASSLGHAYEQYF,TRBJ2-7,many,.,TRBV28
TGCGCCAGCAGCCAAGATCCCTGGACAGAGACCTACGAGCAGTACTTC,CASSQDPWTETYEQYF,TRBJ2-7,.,.,TRBV4-1
TGCGCCACAAGTGGGCGGGAGGGCCGGGAGCAGTTCTTC,CATSGREGREQFF,TRBJ2-1,few,TRBD2,TRBV5-1
TGCAGTGCTAGACCCCTCGACAGGGGCACTGAAGCTTTCTTT,CSARPLDRGTEAFF,TRBJ1-1,.,TRBD1,TRBV20-1
TGTGCCAGTAGTATGGGACTAGCGGGAGGGATTGCCGGGGAGCTGTTTTTT,CASSMGLAGGIAGELFF,TRBJ2-2,few,TRBD2,TRBV19
TGTGCCAGCAGCCCCAGCTGGGAAACGAACACCGGGGAGCTGTTTTTT,CASSPSWETNTGELFF,TRBJ2-2,many,.,TRBV12-3/TRBV12-4
TGTGCCAGCAGCCCGAGGAGGAGTTGGGTCAATGAGCAGTTCTTC,CASSPRRSWVNEQFF,TRBJ2-1,many,.,TRBV5-6
TGTGCCAGCAGCCTACAGGGGGCAACAAACTATGGCTACACCTTC,CASSLQGATNYGYTF,TRBJ1-2,.,TRBD1,TRBV7-2
TGTGCCAGCAGCCCCTTAATGGGGGCCCTCCGGACAGACCTTTACGAGCAGTACTTC,CASSPLMGALRTDLYEQYF,TRBJ2-7,.,.,TRBV28
TGCGCCAGCAGCTCCGGACAGTATACGAACACCGGGGAGCTGTTTTTT,CASSSGQYTNTGELFF,TRBJ2-2,few,.,TRBV5-1
TGTGCCACCAGCAGAGAAGATGGGACTAGCAGATACGAGCAGTACTTC,CATSREDGTSRYEQYF,TRBJ2-7,few,TRBD2,TRBV15
TGTGCCAGCAGTGACCGGACTAGGGCGCACAAGGACAATGAGCAGTTCTTC,CASSDRTRAHKDNEQFF,TRBJ2-1,.,TRBD2,TRBV2
TGCAGCGTCTTCCCGGACAGGGACGGCTACACCTTC,CSVFPDRDGYTF,TRBJ1-2,.,TRBD1,TRBV29-1
TGTGCCACCTCCCGCGGGACAGGGACCGAAAAACTGTTTTTT,CATSRGTGTEKLFF,TRBJ1-4,.,TRBD1,TRBV10-3
TGTGCCAGCAGCGCCAGGGGGAACAATGAGCAGTTCTTC,CASSARGNNEQFF,TRBJ2-1,few,TRBD1,TRBV7-8
TGTGCCAGCAGTGAGGAATCAACACCCCTCTCCTACGAGCAGTACTTC,CASSEESTPLSYEQYF,TRBJ2-7,.,.,TRBV6-1
TGCGCCAGCAGCAACTCGGTGGCCAAAAACATTCAGTACTTC,CASSNSVAKNIQYF,TRBJ2-4,few,.,TRBV5-1
TGTGCCAGCAGTCCTGACGCTAATGGCTACACCTTC,CASSPDANGYTF,TRBJ1-2,.,.,TRBV28
TGTGCCACAGGGATGTGGAGGAGTGTCTATGGCTACACCTTC,CATGMWRSVYGYTF,TRBJ1-2,many,.,TRBV7-2
TGCGCCAGAGTCGAGGACAGGGTTCTTGATACGCAGTATTTT,CARVEDRVLDTQYF,TRBJ2-3,.,TRBD1,TRBV10-1
TGTGCCAGCACATTCCCTACGCGGACTAACAATGAGCAGTTCTTC,CASTFPTRTNNEQFF,TRBJ2-1,.,.,TRBV2
TGTGCCAGCAGCTTAGGAACAGGGGCATTCTACGAGCAGTACTTC,CASSLGTGAFYEQYF,TRBJ2-7,.,TRBD1,TRBV7-2
TGTGCCAGCAGTGAGAGTGGCGGGTATTCACCCCTCCACTTT,CASSESGGYSPLHF,TRBJ1-6,many,.,TRBV25-1
TGTGCCAGCAGTGAAGGGACAGGGACCATTGAAGCTTTCTTT,CASSEGTGTIEAFF,TRBJ1-1,.,TRBD1,TRBV6-1
TGTGCCAGCAGCCAAGCCTTAGCGGGAGGTGGTAATGAGCAGTTCTTC,CASSQALAGGGNEQFF,TRBJ2-1,.,TRBD2,TRBV3-1
TGCAGCGTTGAGGGTGGGGATCCGGGCTACACCTTC,CSVEGGDPGYTF,TRBJ1-2,many,.,TRBV29-1
TGTGCCAGCAGTTTTGGACAGGTGGGCCGCTCTTCCTACAATGAGCAGTTCTTC,CASSFGQVGRSSYNEQFF,TRBJ2-1,.,TRBD1,TRBV12-3/TRBV12-4
TGTGCCACCAGCAGAGATGGAGGGGGGTGGGAAAAACTGTTTTTT,CATSRDGGGWEKLFF,TRBJ1-4,.,.,TRBV15
TGTGCCAGCAGTTTTATCCACGGGAGGGGCTACACCTTC,CASSFIHGRGYTF,TRBJ1-2,few,.,TRBV28
TGTGCCTGGAGAAGGTTGGGGTACAATGAGCAGTTCTTC,CAWRRLGYNEQFF,TRBJ2-1,once,.,TRBV30
TGCAGTGCCAGACCTCTAGCGGGAGGGGGGTACAATGAGCAGTTCTTC,CSARPLAGGGYNEQFF,TRBJ2-1,.,TRBD2,TRBV20-1
TGTGCCACCAGTGATTTAGGAACAGGCCCAGAGACCCAGTACTTC,CATSDLGTGPETQYF,TRBJ2-5,many,.,TRBV24-1
TGTGCCAGCAGCGTTTTTTGGGGGCCTAATGAGCAGTTCTTC,CASSVFWGPNEQFF,TRBJ2-1,few,.,TRBV28
TGCAGTGCTAGGGTAGGGACAGGACTACGGGACTACGAGCAGTACTTC,CSARVGTGLRDYEQYF,TRBJ2-7,few,TRBD1,TRBV20-1
TGCGCCAGCAGCCAAGCGGCCACTAAGAGCTCCTACAATGAGCAGTTCTTC,CASSQAATKSSYNEQFF,TRBJ2-1,.,.,TRBV4-3
TGTGCCAGCAGCTCGGAGCCGTCCCCCCGGGAGCTGTTTTTT,CASSSEPSPRELFF,TRBJ2-2,.,.,TRBV7-9
TGTGCCAGCAGTCGGATACGCTCCGGGACTAGGAAGTATTTT,CASSRIRSGTRKYF,TRBJ2-3,.,TRBD2,TRBV28